These 14 T cell receptor beta chains originate from one sample sequenced in a study of blood T cells in healthy people across ages. For the second PCR, which ran for roughly 6 to 12 cycles, a sample-barcoded 5' primer and a J-beta primer mix were used. TCRdb reprocessed the 5' RACE reads via MiXCR and lists one record per CDR3 protein. The sample yields over 600,000 distinct CDR3 sequences, more than 20% seen once. The source material was blood. These receptors originate from a man between 65 and 85 years old in good health.

There are a few counts of this clonotype. The rearrangement links TRBV7-2 to TRBJ2-3, with 11 bases that match TRBD2. Losses at the gene ends were 6 bases for V and 4 bases for J; bases not matched to a gene: 9. CDR3 length: 16 amino acids. Germline CDR1 reads SGHTA; CDR2 reads FQGNSA. CDR3 DNA sequence: TGTGCCAGCAGTTCCTTAGCGGGAGGGTCAGCAGATACGCAGTATTTT. This translates into CASSSLAGGSADTQYF.

The rearrangement uses TRBV6-2 or TRBV6-3 and TRBJ2-1; 9 bases are a match to TRBD2. Germline V gives CDR1 MNHEY, CDR2 SVGEGT. The CDR3 has 20 amino acids. V shed 2 bases, J shed 0 bases, and the junction held 14 bases outside the gene matches. The CDR3 protein is CASSYQLKAGGTSSYNEQFF. CDR3 coding DNA: TGTGCCAGCAGTTACCAGTTAAAAGCGGGAGGAACGAGCTCCTACAATGAGCAGTTCTTC.

In this sample, this clonotype turned up a few times. The V call is TRBV6-2 or TRBV6-3, the J call TRBJ2-5; TRBD2 agrees at 9 bases. The CDR3 totals 17 residues. Trimming took 2 bases from V and 5 from J; bases not matched to a gene: 12. In germline, CDR1 is MNHEY, CDR2 SVGEGT. Here the CDR3 DNA reads TGTGCCAGCAGTTACCAGCTAGCGGGGACCGAGCGTGAGACCCAGTACTTC. Translating it yields CASSYQLAGTERETQYF.

This clonotype was detected a few times. This chain joins TRBV5-1 and TRBJ2-1; no clear D. The CDR3 runs to 15 residues. Germline V CDR1 and CDR2: SGHRS, YFSETQ. Trimming left V 4 bases short and J 2 bases short, with 13 bases between. The CDR3 is CASSLKSGTYNEQFF. CDR3 DNA: TGCGCCAGCAGCCTCAAAAGTGGGACCTACAATGAGCAGTTCTTC.

In this sample, this clonotype turned up a few times. The rearrangement links TRBV21-1 to TRBJ2-5. TRBV21-1 is annotated as a pseudogene. The CDR3 is 15 amino acids. CDR3 DNA: TGTGCCAGCAGCAAAGCCGACAGGGACCAAGAGACCCAGTACTTC. It specifies CASSKADRDQETQYF.

This clonotype came up a few times. The chain is built from TRBV5-4 and TRBJ2-7; possibly TRBD2 for D (6 bases). The V and J ends lost 4 bases and 0 bases respectively, with 14 bases between them. Per the germline V gene, CDR1 is SGHNT and CDR2 is YYREEE (reference sequence). The CDR3 runs 15 residues. In nucleotides, the CDR3 is TGTGCCAGCAGCACAGAAGGGACTCCCTCCTACGAGCAGTACTTC. Translated: CASSTEGTPSYEQYF.

A note on this clonotype: Relative to the germline gene, one junction end is altered; a read error may explain this. The V call is TRBV6-1, the J call TRBJ2-4; 7 nucleotides align to TRBD1. The CDR3 totals 14 residues. Germline V CDR1 and CDR2: MNHNS, SASEGT. For the CDR3, the DNA is TGTGTCAGCAGTCAGACAGGGTTCGTGGGTTCAATCTACTTC. This codes for CVSSQTGFVGSIYF.

This clonotype has a handful of counts. The rearrangement uses TRBV6-6 and TRBJ1-2, with TRBD1 as a possible D gene (5 bases). The CDR3 is made up of 13 amino acids. Trimming shortened V by 2 bases and J by 6 bases, and 10 bases separated the two germline ends. In germline, CDR1 is MNHNY, CDR2 SVGAGI (reference sequence). In DNA, the CDR3 is TGTGCCAGCAGTTACACCGGAGGGGATGGCTACACCTTC. Its protein is CASSYTGGDGYTF.

In its sample, this clonotype was seen a few times. Because it lacks the conserved phenylalanine or tryptophan at the end, this CDR3 is likely a read error. The chain has TRBV5-1 and TRBJ2-1; D remains unclear. Trimming pared 0 bases from V and 5 bases from J, leaving 6 bases between. This CDR3 comprises 13 residues. CDR1 is SGHRS, CDR2 YFSETQ, per germline. The CDR3 region has the DNA TGCGCCAGCAGCTTGGGTGTTGACAATGAGCAGTTCATC. This gives the protein CASSLGVDNEQFI.

This clonotype has at least ten counts. Here the CDR3 DNA reads TGTGCCAGCAGTTCGATTACTAGCGGCTCCTACGAGCAGTACTTC. This gives the protein CASSSITSGSYEQYF. This chain uses TRBV27 with TRBJ2-7; the match to TRBD2 covers 8 bases. This CDR3 region has 15 residues. CDR1 is MNHEY and CDR2 is SMNVEV in the germline V gene (reference sequence). J was trimmed by 0 bases and V by 4 bases; bases with no gene match: 5.

In this sample, this clonotype turned up a few times. DNA of the CDR3: TGCGCCAGCAGCCAGACGTCGGGGGGTGGGTTCCACGAGCAGTACTTC. Translating it yields CASSQTSGGGFHEQYF. The chain recombines TRBV5-1 with TRBJ2-5; 7 bases agree with TRBD2. The J call may be incorrect, as the DNA end agrees better with TRBJ2-7. Per germline, CDR1 SGHRS and CDR2 YFSETQ. The CDR3 is made up of 16 amino acids.

This clonotype was seen a handful of times. The V call is TRBV20-1, the J call TRBJ2-7; 10 nucleotides match TRBD1. Germline CDR1 reads DFQATT; CDR2 reads SNEGSKA (reference sequence). Trimming at V came to 6 bases and at J to 3 bases, leaving 11 bases not matched to a gene. This CDR3 is 15 amino acids long. The CDR3 is CSASLGTGAFYEQYF. CDR3 DNA sequence: TGCAGTGCCTCGTTGGGGACAGGGGCCTTCTACGAGCAGTACTTC.

The chain employs TRBV20-1 and TRBJ2-3; 9 bases agree with TRBD2. CDR3 length equals 15 residues. Losses at the gene ends were 6 bases for V and 1 base for J; bases not matched to a gene: 8. From germline, CDR1 is DFQATT and CDR2 SNEGSKA (reference sequence). In nucleotides, the CDR3 is TGCAGTGCCCAGGGCGCGGGAGGGCGCACAGATACGCAGTATTTT. The encoded protein is CSAQGAGGRTDTQYF.

The rearrangement uses TRBV2 and TRBJ2-2, with a tentative D call TRBD1 (5 bases). CDR1 is SNHLY, CDR2 FYNNEI, per germline. Trimming shortened V by 0 bases and J by 1 base, and 6 bases separated the two germline ends. The CDR3 covers 15 residues. The CDR3 is CASSEADKNTGELFF. The CDR3 nucleotides are TGTGCCAGCAGTGAAGCGGACAAGAACACCGGGGAGCTGTTTTTT.